These 19 T cell receptor beta chains share one sample of origin, sequenced in a study of PD-1 blockade in classical Hodgkin lymphoma (dated by TCRdb to about 2020). Library method: the immunoSEQ multiplex PCR assay. TCRdb holds this immuneACCESS table with in-frame rearrangements only. Some clones are missing; in checked studies, unresolved V genes explain under half, and the rest has no known cause. The sample table holds tens of thousands of clones, of which 80% were seen once. 15% to 20% of the sample belongs to the ten largest clones. The label giving this sample's time point can be read as: cycle 4 day 1 (C4D1), after less than 7 weeks of nivolumab. Every trial patient had relapsed following autologous stem cell transplantation, and prior brentuximab vedotin exposure was what differed among cohorts A, B and C. The source material was peripheral blood mononuclear cells (PBMCs), sampled before the fourth cycle of nivolumab. All receptors come from a human donor with classical Hodgkin lymphoma.

The chain employs TRBV2 and TRBJ1-1; TRBD1 matches 7 bases. This CDR3 region has 13 residues. Germline V gene data show CDR1 as SNHLY and CDR2 as FYNNEI. Germline trimming cut 10 bases from V and 5 bases from J; bases unmatched to any gene: 10. CDR3 bases: TGTGCCAACACAGGGGTGGGATGGACTGAAGCTTTCTTT. Translating gives CANTGVGWTEAFF. Based on the CDR3 plus reference TRBV2 and TRBJ1-1, the full variable domain is EPEVTQTPSHQVTQMGQEVILRCVPISNHLYFYWYRQILGQKVEFLVSFYNNEISEKSEIFDDQFSVERPDGSNFTLKIRSTKLEDSAMYFCANTGVGWTEAFFGQGTRLTVV.

The rearrangement joins TRBV9 to TRBJ2-2, with 8 bases matching TRBD1. This CDR3 spans 17 amino acids. Trimming at V came to 0 bases and at J to 5 bases, leaving 9 bases not matched to a gene. CDR1 is SGDLS, CDR2 YYNGEE, per germline. The DNA of the CDR3 is TGTGCCAGCAGCGTAGAATCCAGGGGGCATGTAACCGGGGAGCTGTTTTTT. Translation gives CASSVESRGHVTGELFF.

V gene TRBV11-2 combines with J gene TRBJ1-4, with no clear D. The CDR3 sequence is 14 residues long. V gave up 2 bases and J gave up 8 bases, with 12 bases separating them. Germline CDR1 SGHAT, CDR2 FQNNGV. The CDR3 protein is CASSLHGRSEKLFF. CDR3 nucleotide sequence: TGTGCCAGCAGCTTACATGGGAGGAGCGAAAAACTGTTTTTT.

The gene calls are TRBV6-1 and TRBJ2-1; D gene uncertain. Germline CDR1 MNHNS, CDR2 SASEGT. V gave up 6 bases and J gave up 7 bases, with 16 bases separating them. This CDR3 contains 14 residues. CDR3 residues: CASRTTAPRNEQFF. The CDR3 coding sequence is TGTGCCAGCAGAACCACAGCCCCGAGGAATGAGCAGTTCTTC.

This chain connects TRBV5-6 to TRBJ2-5; TRBD1 or TRBD2 may be the D gene (5 bases each). CDR1 and CDR2 from the germline V gene are SGHDT and YYEEEE. The CDR3 totals 14 residues. Trimming removed 3 bases from V and 1 base from J, with 10 bases in between. The CDR3, as DNA: TGTGCCAGCAGCTCGGGACCGCTCCAAGAGACCCAGTACTTC. This codes for CASSSGPLQETQYF.

This rearrangement joins TRBV15 to TRBJ2-7; D call uncertain. Germline-derived CDR1 and CDR2 are LNHNV and YYDKDF (reference sequence). The V end was cut by 1 base, the J end by 6 bases, with 7 bases between. CDR3 length: 12 residues. The CDR3 reads CATSRGVGEQYF. CDR3 in DNA: TGTGCCACCAGCAGAGGGGTTGGCGAGCAGTACTTC.

The chain has TRBV7-3 and TRBJ1-1, with D uncertain. From germline, CDR1 is SGHTA and CDR2 FQGTGA. Trimming removed 5 bases at V and 4 bases at J, with 14 bases between. The CDR3 contains 14 residues. The CDR3 DNA reads TGTGCCAGCAGCGCCGGGTTATTGGCCACTGAAGCTTTCTTT. It encodes CASSAGLLATEAFF.

The CDR3 is CASSLTQGVQETQYF. CDR3 DNA: TGTGCCAGCAGCTTAACACAGGGGGTTCAAGAGACCCAGTACTTC. This chain links TRBV7-9 with TRBJ2-5, with 8 bases that match TRBD1. The germline CDR1 and CDR2 sequences are SEHNR and FQNEAQ (reference sequence). V shed 2 bases and J 2 bases; nucleotides not matched to a gene: 4. This CDR3 has 15 residues.

The rearrangement joins TRBV5-4 to TRBJ1-1; D gene uncertain. The germline CDR1 and CDR2 sequences are SGHNT and YYREEE (reference sequence). Trimming removed 2 bases at V and 0 bases at J, with 5 bases between. CDR3 length equals 13 residues. The CDR3 sequence is CASSFGLNTEAFF. The CDR3 DNA is TGTGCCAGCAGCTTCGGGTTGAACACTGAAGCTTTCTTT.

The chain uses TRBV30 and TRBJ1-4; D is undetermined. This CDR3 contains 13 residues. The germline V gene has CDR1 GTSNPN and CDR2 SVGIG (reference sequence). Deletions cut 6 bases from V and 0 bases from J, with 8 bases between. The CDR3 reads CACSLATNEKLFF. DNA for the CDR3: TGTGCCTGCTCACTAGCAACTAATGAAAAACTGTTTTTT.

The rearrangement joins TRBV5-1 to TRBJ1-1; possibly TRBD1 for D (5 bases). V was pared by 7 bases and J by 8 bases, with 12 bases between. CDR1 and CDR2 (germline): SGHRS, YFSETQ. CDR3 size: 11 residues. The CDR3 DNA reads TGCGCCAGCGGCGAGACAGACGAAGCTTTCTTT. As protein: CASGETDEAFF.

This chain uses TRBV6-5 with TRBJ2-7; 8 bases are shared with TRBD1. The CDR3 is 14 residues long. J was trimmed by 5 bases and V by 5 bases; bases with no gene match: 8. Germline V lookup: CDR1 MNHEY, CDR2 SVGAGI. CDR3 sequence reads: CASSVQGALDEQYF. CDR3 nucleotides: TGTGCCAGCAGTGTCCAGGGGGCGCTGGACGAGCAGTACTTC.

This chain links TRBV15 with TRBJ1-1; 9 positions agree with TRBD1. CDR1 is LNHNV and CDR2 is YYDKDF in the germline V gene (reference sequence). V shed 3 bases, J shed 4 bases, and the junction held 6 bases outside the gene matches. CDR3 length: 15 amino acids. Written as DNA, the CDR3 is TGTGCCACCAGCAGGCCAAACAGGGGGCCCACTGAAGCTTTCTTT. As protein: CATSRPNRGPTEAFF.

The chain has TRBV7-8 and TRBJ2-5; 7 bases fit TRBD2. After removal of 1 base from V and 4 bases from J, the junction contained 9 bases not matched to a gene. The germline V gene encodes CDR1 SGHVS and CDR2 FQNEAQ. The CDR3 runs to 16 residues. The CDR3 coding sequence is TGTGCCAGCAGCTTAGATTTTAGCGGGTTTCGAGAGACCCAGTACTTC. Translation gives CASSLDFSGFRETQYF.

In DNA form, the CDR3 reads TGTGCCAGCAGCCAAGGGTCGGGACAGGGGTATGGCTACACCTTC. As protein: CASSQGSGQGYGYTF. The chain combines TRBV4-2 with TRBJ1-2, with 10 bases matching TRBD1. The V gene end was trimmed by 1 base and the J gene end by 5 bases; junction bases not matched to a gene: 4. The CDR3 extends over 15 amino acids. Germline V gene lookup returns CDR1 LGHNA and CDR2 YNFKEQ.

The chain combines TRBV28 with TRBJ2-3, with no clear D. V lost 5 bases and J 8 bases, leaving 17 bases between the germline ends. The CDR3 is 14 residues long. CDR1 is MDHEN and CDR2 is SYDVKM in the germline V gene. The CDR3 is CASSGGAHVTTQYF. CDR3 DNA sequence: TGTGCCAGCAGTGGTGGTGCCCACGTAACTACGCAGTATTTT.

This sequence joins TRBV7-9 and TRBJ2-3, with a weak D call TRBD1 (6 bases). CDR3 length equals 16 residues. Between the trimmed V and J ends, which lost 3 bases and 6 bases, there was a span of 19 bases. The germline gives CDR1 SEHNR, CDR2 FQNEAQ (reference sequence). The CDR3 reads CASSLDRRLGRDTQYF. The CDR3 nucleotides are TGTGCCAGCAGCTTGGACAGACGATTGGGCCGGGATACGCAGTATTTT.

The chain uses TRBV2 and TRBJ2-7; no clear D gene. Germline lookup yields CDR1 SNHLY and CDR2 FYNNEI. The CDR3 has 12 amino acids. V was pared by 7 bases and J by 2 bases, with 9 bases between. CDR3 DNA: TGTGCCAGCAACTACCCCGCCTACGAGCAGTACTTC. Translated: CASNYPAYEQYF.

For this clone: A read error may explain this, as a much larger clone is one base away. This chain links TRBV7-3 with TRBJ2-1, with TRBD2 matching over 9 bases. The CDR3 runs to 15 residues. Per the germline V gene, CDR1 is SGHTA and CDR2 is FQGTGA. With 6 bases clipped from V and 6 bases from J, the junction kept 9 bases outside the gene matches. In DNA form, the CDR3 reads TGTGCCAGCAGGCGGGCGGGAGGGGCCTGCAATGAGCAGTTCTTC. Its translation: CASRRAGGACNEQFF.